Below are 18 T cell receptor beta chains sequenced from a single sample in a study of early stage breast cancer tumors. Using immunoSEQ multiplex PCR, the repertoire was profiled, and TCRdb retains in-frame clones only, with some absent. The top ten hold about 10% of the sample, which has just under 30,000 clones, 84% seen once. The sequencing sample was made of blood. The receptors here all came from a person in their fifties with breast cancer.

This chain links TRBV2 with TRBJ1-2; no reliable D call. The CDR3 totals 14 residues. The V end was cut by 0 bases, the J end by 8 bases, with 13 bases between. CDR1 is SNHLY, CDR2 FYNNEI, per germline. The CDR3 DNA reads TGTGCCAGCAGTGAAGCGGGAGTGTCGGGCGGCTACACCTTC. Protein: CASSEAGVSGGYTF.

The chain recombines TRBV7-2 with TRBJ2-5; D call uncertain. Germline CDR1 is SGHTA and CDR2 is FQGNSA. Trimming stripped 1 base from V and 1 base from J, with 7 bases between. CDR3 length equals 14 residues. CDR3 coding DNA: TGTGCCAGCAGCTTAGACTCGGTCCAAGAGACCCAGTACTTC. Its translation: CASSLDSVQETQYF.

The chain joins TRBV2 to TRBJ2-7; D is unresolved. V was pared by 2 bases and J by 0 bases, with 5 bases between. The germline V gene has CDR1 SNHLY and CDR2 FYNNEI. The CDR3 sequence is 13 residues long. This CDR3 reads CASSEYHSYEQYF. CDR3 DNA: TGTGCCAGCAGTGAATACCACTCCTACGAGCAGTACTTC. Supplemented by reference TRBV2 and TRBJ2-7, the full variable domain reads EPEVTQTPSHQVTQMGQEVILRCVPISNHLYFYWYRQILGQKVEFLVSFYNNEISEKSEIFDDQFSVERPDGSNFTLKIRSTKLEDSAMYFCASSEYHSYEQYFGPGTRLTVT.

The chain has TRBV6-4 and TRBJ2-1, with TRBD1 matching over 9 bases. Germline V CDR1 and CDR2: MRHNA, SNTAGT. This CDR3 is built from 13 residues. J was trimmed by 7 bases and V by 5 bases; bases with no gene match: 3. CDR3 residues: CASSRTGVNEQFF. CDR3 coding DNA: TGTGCCAGCAGTAGGACAGGGGTTAATGAGCAGTTCTTC.

The chain links TRBV30 to TRBJ2-7; D is possibly TRBD1 (5 bases). The CDR3 loop spans 18 amino acids. Trimming removed 0 bases at V and 1 base at J, with 22 bases between. Germline loops: CDR1 GTSNPN, CDR2 SVGIG (reference sequence). Here the CDR3 DNA reads TGTGCCTGGAGTGTATTCACGTTGACCCAGACAGTGTCCTACGAGCAGTACTTC. It yields the protein CAWSVFTLTQTVSYEQYF.

The CDR3 sequence: CASTPGRGLSYEQYF. CDR3 bases: TGTGCCAGTACCCCCGGGCGGGGGTTAAGCTACGAGCAGTACTTC. V usage is TRBV19 and J usage is TRBJ2-7; 7 nucleotides match TRBD2. This CDR3 region has 15 residues. V lost 7 bases, J lost 3 bases, and 12 bases stayed unmatched. Germline loops: CDR1 LNHDA, CDR2 SQIVND (reference sequence).

In nucleotides, the CDR3 is TGCGCCAGCAGCCTCGCAACAGCCGGGGAGCTGTTTTTT. Translated: CASSLATAGELFF. The V and J genes are TRBV4-1 and TRBJ2-2, with D unclear. Deletions cut 4 bases from V and 6 bases from J, with 9 bases between. CDR3 size: 13 residues. The V gene's germline CDR1 is MGHRA and CDR2 YSYEKL.

The DNA of the CDR3 is TGTGCCAGCAGCTTAAGGAGCGACTTCGGCACAGATACGCAGTATTTT. It codes for CASSLRSDFGTDTQYF. The rearrangement uses TRBV11-3 and TRBJ2-3; D gene ambiguous. The V and J ends lost 2 bases and 1 base respectively, with 13 bases between them. The germline V gene encodes CDR1 SGHNT and CDR2 YENEEA. This CDR3 spans 16 amino acids.

The chain joins TRBV9 to TRBJ1-3; 7 bases agree with TRBD1. Germline CDR1 reads SGDLS; CDR2 reads YYNGEE. V shed 0 bases, J shed 1 base, and the junction held 10 bases outside the gene matches. The CDR3 has 18 residues. For the CDR3, the DNA is TGTGCCAGCAGCGTAGCCTCGGGACAGACCGCTTCTGGAAACACCATATATTTT. Protein product: CASSVASGQTASGNTIYF.

V and J are TRBV27 and TRBJ2-2, with D perhaps TRBD2 (5 bases). This CDR3 comprises 16 residues. The germline gives CDR1 MNHEY, CDR2 SMNVEV (reference sequence). Trimming left V 5 bases short and J 6 bases short, with 19 bases between. CDR3 bases: TGTGCCAGCAGTCCCCACGAGGGAGTTTTATCCGGGGAGCTGTTTTTT. Protein: CASSPHEGVLSGELFF.

V gene TRBV5-1 combines with J gene TRBJ2-2, with D tentatively TRBD1 (5 bases). Trimming cost V 5 bases and J 6 bases, with 20 bases left between them. From germline, CDR1 is SGHRS and CDR2 YFSETQ. The CDR3 loop spans 16 amino acids. CDR3 in DNA: TGCGCCAGCAGTTTCAGACAGCCTCCCTATCCCGGGGAGCTGTTTTTT. Residues: CASSFRQPPYPGELFF.

This chain links TRBV29-1 with TRBJ2-2; 14 nucleotides line up with TRBD2. This CDR3 spans 20 amino acids. Germline assignment: CDR1 SQVTM and CDR2 ANQGSEA. Unmatched junction bases numbered 15, after V lost 5 bases and J lost 1 base. CDR3 nucleotide sequence: TGCAGCGTTACCTTTCTTCCGAGGACTAGCGGGGGGCAGAACACCGGGGAGCTGTTTTTT. Its translation: CSVTFLPRTSGGQNTGELFF.

The chain is built from TRBV6-1 and TRBJ1-5; D perhaps matches TRBD1 (5 bases). The CDR3 loop spans 14 amino acids. CDR1 is MNHNS and CDR2 is SASEGT in the germline V gene. V was shortened by 4 bases and J by 4 bases, with 11 bases between the two germline ends. DNA for the CDR3: TGTGCCAGCAGTGGAGGGGAGGGAAATCAGCCCCAGCATTTT. As protein: CASSGGEGNQPQHF.

The chain joins TRBV18 to TRBJ2-5, with 11 bases fitting TRBD2. V shed 5 bases, J shed 1 base, and the junction held 0 bases outside the gene matches. CDR1 is KGHSH, CDR2 LQKENI, per germline. The CDR3 has 14 amino acids. CDR3 loop: CASSGTSGQETQYF. The DNA for the CDR3 is TGTGCCAGCTCAGGGACTAGCGGCCAAGAGACCCAGTACTTC.

The chain links TRBV14 to TRBJ2-1; 7 bases are a match to TRBD2. The junction had 8 bases not matched to a gene; V was cut back by 6 bases and J by 6 bases. The germline CDR1 and CDR2 sequences are SGHDN and FVKESK. The CDR3 totals 14 residues. CDR3 loop: CASSQKGGPNEQFF. CDR3 in DNA: TGTGCCAGCAGTCAAAAGGGAGGGCCCAATGAGCAGTTCTTC.

V and J are TRBV7-9 and TRBJ1-2; D is uncertain. The germline V and J ends were trimmed by 0 bases and 4 bases, with 6 bases remaining between them. Germline V gene sequence: CDR1 SEHNR, CDR2 FQNEAQ (reference sequence). This CDR3 comprises 13 residues. For the CDR3, the DNA is TGTGCCAGCAGCTTAGCGGCGAGCTATGGCTACACCTTC. It codes for CASSLAASYGYTF. Filled out from reference TRBV7-9 and TRBJ1-2, the complete variable domain reads DTGVSQNPRHKITKRGQNVTFRCDPISEHNRLYWYRQTLGQGPEFLTYFQNEAQLEKSRLLSDRFSAERPKGSFSTLEIQRTEQGDSAMYLCASSLAASYGYTFGSGTRLTVV.

This clone was seen a handful of times. The V gene is TRBV18, the J gene TRBJ1-5; the D gene is possibly TRBD1 (5 bases). The V and J ends lost 2 bases and 7 bases respectively, with 15 bases between them. Germline V gene sequence: CDR1 KGHSH, CDR2 LQKENI. The CDR3 is made up of 15 amino acids. DNA of the CDR3: TGTGCCAGCTCACCAGATATGGGGGGAGACCAGCCCCAGCATTTT. Translated, it gives CASSPDMGGDQPQHF.

The chain has TRBV6-5 and TRBJ1-1; TRBD1 might be the D (5 bases). Trimming stripped 5 bases from V and 4 bases from J, with 11 bases between. Germline V gives CDR1 MNHEY, CDR2 SVGAGI. The length of the CDR3 is 13 residues. Here the CDR3 DNA reads TGTGCCAGCAGTGAGGATGGGGGCACTGAAGCTTTCTTT. It codes for CASSEDGGTEAFF.